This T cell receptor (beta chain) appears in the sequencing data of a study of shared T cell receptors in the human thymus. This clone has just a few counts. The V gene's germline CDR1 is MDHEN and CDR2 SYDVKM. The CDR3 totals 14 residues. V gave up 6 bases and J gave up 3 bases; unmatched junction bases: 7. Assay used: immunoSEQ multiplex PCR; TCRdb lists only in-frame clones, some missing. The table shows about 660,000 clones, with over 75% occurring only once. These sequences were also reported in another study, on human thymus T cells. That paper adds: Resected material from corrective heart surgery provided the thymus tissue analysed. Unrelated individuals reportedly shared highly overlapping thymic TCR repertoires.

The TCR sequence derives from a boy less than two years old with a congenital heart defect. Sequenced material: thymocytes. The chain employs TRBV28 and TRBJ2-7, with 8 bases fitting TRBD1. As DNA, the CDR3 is TGTGCCAGCAGCCTATCACAGGGGGTCTACGAGCAGTACTTC. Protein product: CASSLSQGVYEQYF.